This TCR beta chain was profiled in a study of PD-L1 blockade in urothelial cancer. Study summary: After treatment start, blood was analyzed at 3 weeks (second dose) and at 6 weeks.

V lost 6 bases to trimming and J lost 4 bases, with 18 bases between them. CDR1 SNHLY and CDR2 FYNNEI come from the germline V gene. This CDR3 is 15 amino acids long. The method was immunoSEQ multiplex PCR; TCRdb's version includes in-frame clones alone and lacks a portion of them. The data show some 42,000 clones, roughly 80% seen once. This specimen was PBMCs, taken around atezolizumab (anti-PD-L1) treatment. The sequence derives from an older man with urothelial cancer. The chain joins TRBV2 to TRBJ1-2, with TRBD1 as a possible D gene (6 bases). The CDR3 loop reads CASRDGQSRFYGYTF. The CDR3 nucleotides read TGTGCCAGCAGAGACGGACAGAGCCGGTTCTATGGCTACACCTTC.